This TCR beta chain was sequenced in a study of human T cells and chemical hapten exposure. The CDR3 extends over 15 amino acids. Germline V gene lookup returns CDR1 MNHEY and CDR2 SVGAGI. Losses at the gene ends were 5 bases for V and 5 bases for J; bases not matched to a gene: 9. Time point noted: patch test 3, about 24 weeks after DPC sensitization. Treatment: therapeutic diphenylcyclopropenone sensitization with weekly scalp DPC. Alopecia patients, 18 to 70 years old and DPC-suitable, served as donors. Library preparation tagged each individual cDNA molecule with a unique molecular identifier. As handled by the study authors: Sequenced samples showed a median of around 100,000 TCRs each, with counts running from around 20,000 to 690,000. TCRdb recomputed calls from the RACE reads with MiXCR, one row per CDR3 protein. These V and J calls are TCRdb output, not the study's own analysis. The top ten clones hold 2% to 2.5% of a sample with about 190,000 distinct CDR3 sequences, around 23% of them seen once.

The source was whole blood, collected in connection with sensitization to the hapten diphenylcyclopropenone (DPC). This sequence joins TRBV6-5 and TRBJ1-3, with TRBD1 matching over 7 bases. This receptor was obtained from a woman aged 35 to 49 with alopecia areata. Some clones in this sample may be carry-over from other donors' samples. DNA of the CDR3: TGTGCCAGCAGTCTCCGACAGGGCCCTAGAAACACCATATATTTT. As protein: CASSLRQGPRNTIYF.